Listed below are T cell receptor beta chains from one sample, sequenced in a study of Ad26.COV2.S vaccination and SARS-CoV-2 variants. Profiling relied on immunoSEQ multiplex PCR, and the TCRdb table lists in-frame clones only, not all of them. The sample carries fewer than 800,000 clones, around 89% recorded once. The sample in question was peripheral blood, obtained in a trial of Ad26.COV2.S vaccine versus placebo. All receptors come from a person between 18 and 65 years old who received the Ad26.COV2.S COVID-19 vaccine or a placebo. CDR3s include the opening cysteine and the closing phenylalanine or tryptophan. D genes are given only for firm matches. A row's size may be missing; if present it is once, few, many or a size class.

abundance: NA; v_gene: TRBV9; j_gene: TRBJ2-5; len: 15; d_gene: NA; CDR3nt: TGTGCCAGCAGCGTAGGATCAGGGACCTCAGAGACCCAGTACTTC; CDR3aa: CASSVGSGTSETQYF
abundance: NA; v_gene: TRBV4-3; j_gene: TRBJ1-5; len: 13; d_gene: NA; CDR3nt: TGCGCCAGCAGCCAAGTTCCCAATCAGCCCCAGCATTTT; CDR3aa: CASSQVPNQPQHF
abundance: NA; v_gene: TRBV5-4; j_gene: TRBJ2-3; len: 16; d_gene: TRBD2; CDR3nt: TGTGCCAGCAGCTTGTGGCTAGCGGGAATCACAGATACGCAGTATTTT; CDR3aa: CASSLWLAGITDTQYF
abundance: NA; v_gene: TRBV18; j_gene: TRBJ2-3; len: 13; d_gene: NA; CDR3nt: TGTGCCAGCTCACCTGCTAGCACAGATACGCAGTATTTT; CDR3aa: CASSPASTDTQYF
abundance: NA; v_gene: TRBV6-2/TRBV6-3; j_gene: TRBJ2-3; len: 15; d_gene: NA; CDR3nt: TGTGCCAGCAGCTATCAAAGGCCTAGAACAGATACGCAGTATTTT; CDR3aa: CASSYQRPRTDTQYF
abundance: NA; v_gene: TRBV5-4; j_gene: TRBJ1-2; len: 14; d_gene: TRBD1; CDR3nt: TGTGCCAGCAGCTACCGGGACAGGGCTGGTGGCTACACCTTC; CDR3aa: CASSYRDRAGGYTF
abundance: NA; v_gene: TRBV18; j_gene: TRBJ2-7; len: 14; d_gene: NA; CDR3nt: TGTGCCAGCTCACCGGCCCCTGGGGCCTACGAGCAGTACTTC; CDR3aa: CASSPAPGAYEQYF
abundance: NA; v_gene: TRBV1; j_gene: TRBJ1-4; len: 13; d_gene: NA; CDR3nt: TGCACCAGCTTTGATCCTCGCACCGAAAAACTGTTTTTT; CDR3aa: CTSFDPRTEKLFF
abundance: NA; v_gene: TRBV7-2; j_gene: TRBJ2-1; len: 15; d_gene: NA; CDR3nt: TGTGCCAGCAGCTTAGCCGCGGGATCCTACAATGAGCAGTTCTTC; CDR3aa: CASSLAAGSYNEQFF
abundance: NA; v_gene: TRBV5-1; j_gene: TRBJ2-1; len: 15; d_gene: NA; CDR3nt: TGCGCCAGCAGCTTGGGGTCGAGCTCCTACAATGAGCAGTTCTTC; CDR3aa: CASSLGSSSYNEQFF
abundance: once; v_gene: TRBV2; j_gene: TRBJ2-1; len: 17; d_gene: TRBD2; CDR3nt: TGTGCCAGCAGACGGCGATTGGGGCGGGAGAGGAACAATGAGCAGTTCTTC; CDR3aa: CASRRRLGRERNNEQFF
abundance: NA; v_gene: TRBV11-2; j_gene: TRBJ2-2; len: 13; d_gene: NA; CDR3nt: TGTGCCAGCAGCTTAGATCGGCCCGGGGAGCTGTTTTTT; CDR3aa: CASSLDRPGELFF
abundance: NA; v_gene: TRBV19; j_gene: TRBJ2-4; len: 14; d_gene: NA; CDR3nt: TGTGCCAGTAATGAGGGTCTAGCCAAAAACATTCAGTACTTC; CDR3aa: CASNEGLAKNIQYF
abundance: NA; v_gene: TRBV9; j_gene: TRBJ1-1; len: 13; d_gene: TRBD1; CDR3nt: TGTGCCACCAGTCAGGGGGCGAACACTGAAGCTTTCTTT; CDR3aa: CATSQGANTEAFF
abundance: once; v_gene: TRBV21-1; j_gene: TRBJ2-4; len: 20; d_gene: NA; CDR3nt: TGTGCCAGCAGCAAAGACGGACTAGCGGGGGCGGTCCTAGCCAAAAACATTCAGTACTTC; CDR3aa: CASSKDGLAGAVLAKNIQYF
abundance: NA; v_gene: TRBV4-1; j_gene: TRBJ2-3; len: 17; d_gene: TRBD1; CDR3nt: TGCGCCAGCAGCCATCCCTTCCGTGGGACAGAAACAGATACGCAGTATTTT; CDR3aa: CASSHPFRGTETDTQYF
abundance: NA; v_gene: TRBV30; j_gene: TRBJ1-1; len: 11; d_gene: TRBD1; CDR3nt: TGTGCCTGGAGGGTGGGACAGATTGCTTTCTTT; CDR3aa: CAWRVGQIAFF
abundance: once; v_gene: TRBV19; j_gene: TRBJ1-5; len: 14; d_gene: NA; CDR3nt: TGTGCCAGTACCACCCAAGGGGGAAGTGGGCCCCAGCATTTT; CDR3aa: CASTTQGGSGPQHF
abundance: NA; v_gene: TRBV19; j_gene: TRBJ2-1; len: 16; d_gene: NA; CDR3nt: TGTGCCAGTAGTATAACAGGGGGGGCTCTCTACAATGAGCAGTTCTTC; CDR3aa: CASSITGGALYNEQFF
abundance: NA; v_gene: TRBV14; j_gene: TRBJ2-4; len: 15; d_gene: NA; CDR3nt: TGTGCCAGCAGCCAAGAGTCAGGGACCAAAAACATTCAGTACTTC; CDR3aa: CASSQESGTKNIQYF
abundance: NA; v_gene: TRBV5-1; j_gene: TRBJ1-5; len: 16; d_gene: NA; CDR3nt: TGCGCCAGCAGCCCCCAAGGGGGGGAGTGGAATCAGCCCCAGCATTTT; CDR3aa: CASSPQGGEWNQPQHF
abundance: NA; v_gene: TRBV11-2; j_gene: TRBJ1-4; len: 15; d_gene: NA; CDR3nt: TGTGCCAGCAGCTTAGCCCCTACCGGGCTTGAAAAACTGTTTTTT; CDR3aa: CASSLAPTGLEKLFF
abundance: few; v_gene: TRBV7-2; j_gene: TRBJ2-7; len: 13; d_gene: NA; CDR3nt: TGTGCCAGCAGCCCTCAGCTAACCTACGAGCAGTACTTC; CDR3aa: CASSPQLTYEQYF
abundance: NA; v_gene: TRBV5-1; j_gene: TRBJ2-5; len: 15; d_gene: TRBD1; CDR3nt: TGCGCCAGCAGCATAGGACAGGCTATCCAAGAGACCCAGTACTTC; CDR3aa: CASSIGQAIQETQYF
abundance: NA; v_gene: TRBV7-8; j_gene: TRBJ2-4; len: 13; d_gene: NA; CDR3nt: TGTGCCAGCAGCTTCCGCCGGGCGGACATTCAGTACTTC; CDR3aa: CASSFRRADIQYF
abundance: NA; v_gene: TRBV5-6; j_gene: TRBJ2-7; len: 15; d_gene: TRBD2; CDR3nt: TGTGCCAGCAGCTGGACTAGCGGGAGCCCCTACGAGCAGTACTTC; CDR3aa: CASSWTSGSPYEQYF